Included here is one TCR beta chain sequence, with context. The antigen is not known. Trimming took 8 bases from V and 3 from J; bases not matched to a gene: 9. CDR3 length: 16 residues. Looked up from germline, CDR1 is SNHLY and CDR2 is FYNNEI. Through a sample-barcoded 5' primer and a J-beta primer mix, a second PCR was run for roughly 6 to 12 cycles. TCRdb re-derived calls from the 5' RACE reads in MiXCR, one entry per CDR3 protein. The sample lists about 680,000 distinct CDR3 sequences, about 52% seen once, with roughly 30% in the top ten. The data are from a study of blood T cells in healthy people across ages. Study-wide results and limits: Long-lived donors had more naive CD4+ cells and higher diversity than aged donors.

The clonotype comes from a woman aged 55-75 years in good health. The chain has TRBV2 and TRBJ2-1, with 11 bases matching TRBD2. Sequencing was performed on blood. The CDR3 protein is CASATSGDTNYNEQFF. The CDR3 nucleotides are TGTGCCAGCGCGACTAGCGGGGATACCAACTACAATGAGCAGTTCTTC.